This T cell receptor (beta chain) was recovered during a study of cytomegalovirus exposure and HLA in healthy donors. Whole-study results and caveats: CMV antigen specificity of a few CMV-associated chains was confirmed in vitro.

The CDR3 spans 14 residues. Looked up from germline, CDR1 is MNHNY and CDR2 is SVGAGI (reference sequence). V was clipped by 5 bases and J by 2 bases, with 13 bases between them. Concerning this clone itself: What it binds is unknown.

Measured with immunoSEQ multiplex PCR; TCRdb has only the in-frame clones, and not every one. The sample carries some 100,000 clones, about 91% recorded once. Separate from the 666-subject first cohort, the 120-subject validation cohort was the one that the donors belonged to. The clonotype was recovered from a young man in good health and CMV-seronegative. This chain connects TRBV6-6 to TRBJ2-7; D is unresolved. The sample comprised PBMCs. This CDR3 reads CASSTTIEPYEQYF. The CDR3 region has the DNA TGTGCCAGCAGTACTACTATTGAGCCCTACGAGCAGTACTTC.